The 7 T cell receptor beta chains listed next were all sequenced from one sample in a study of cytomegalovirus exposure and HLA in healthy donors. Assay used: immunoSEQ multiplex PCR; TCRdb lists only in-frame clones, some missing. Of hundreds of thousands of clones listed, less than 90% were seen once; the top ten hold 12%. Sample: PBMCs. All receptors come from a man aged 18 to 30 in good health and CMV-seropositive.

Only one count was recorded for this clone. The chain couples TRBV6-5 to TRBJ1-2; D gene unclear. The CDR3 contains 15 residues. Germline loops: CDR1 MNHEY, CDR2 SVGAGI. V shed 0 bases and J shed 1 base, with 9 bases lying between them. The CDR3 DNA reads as TGTGCCAGCAGTTACTCGGCTCGGAATAACTATGGCTACACCTTC. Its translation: CASSYSARNNYGYTF.

CDR3 region: CASSANAPGLAGGHLLLEQYF. In DNA form, the CDR3 reads TGTGCCAGCAGTGCTAATGCTCCCGGACTAGCGGGAGGCCACCTACTGTTAGAGCAGTACTTC. This rearrangement joins TRBV27 to TRBJ2-7, with TRBD2 matching over 14 bases. Germline CDR1 reads MNHEY; CDR2 reads SMNVEV (reference sequence). The trim removed 5 bases at V and 7 bases at J, leaving 25 bases unmatched. The CDR3 spans 21 residues.

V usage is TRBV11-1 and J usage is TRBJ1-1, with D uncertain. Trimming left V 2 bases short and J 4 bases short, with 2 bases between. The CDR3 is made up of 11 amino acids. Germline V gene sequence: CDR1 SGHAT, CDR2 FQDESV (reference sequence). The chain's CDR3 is CASSLRTEAFF. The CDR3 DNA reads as TGTGCCAGCAGCTTACGCACTGAAGCTTTCTTT.

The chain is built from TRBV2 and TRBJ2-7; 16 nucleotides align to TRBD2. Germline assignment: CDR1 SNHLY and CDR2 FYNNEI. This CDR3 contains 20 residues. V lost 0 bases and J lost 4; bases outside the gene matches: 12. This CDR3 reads CASSEALDRGGLAGGYEQYF. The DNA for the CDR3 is TGTGCCAGCAGTGAAGCGCTCGACAGGGGGGGACTAGCGGGAGGGTACGAGCAGTACTTC.

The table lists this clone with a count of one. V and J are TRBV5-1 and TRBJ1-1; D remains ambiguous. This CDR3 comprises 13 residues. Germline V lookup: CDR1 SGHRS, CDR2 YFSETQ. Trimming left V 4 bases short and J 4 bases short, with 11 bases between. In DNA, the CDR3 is TGCGCCAGCAGCCTTACAGAGCGCACTGAAGCTTTCTTT. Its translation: CASSLTERTEAFF. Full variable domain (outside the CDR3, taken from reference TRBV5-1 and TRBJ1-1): KAGVTQTPRYLIKTRGQQVTLSCSPISGHRSVSWYQQTPGQGLQFLFEYFSETQRNKGNFPGRFSGRQFSNSRSEMNVSTLELGDSALYLCASSLTERTEAFFGQGTRLTVV.

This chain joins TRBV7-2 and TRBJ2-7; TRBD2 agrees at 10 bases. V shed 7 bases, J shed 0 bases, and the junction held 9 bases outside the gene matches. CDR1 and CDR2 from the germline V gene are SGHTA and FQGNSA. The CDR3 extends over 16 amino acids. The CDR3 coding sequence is TGTGCCAGCAAGGTAGCGGGAGGAGTCCCCTCCTACGAGCAGTACTTC. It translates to CASKVAGGVPSYEQYF.

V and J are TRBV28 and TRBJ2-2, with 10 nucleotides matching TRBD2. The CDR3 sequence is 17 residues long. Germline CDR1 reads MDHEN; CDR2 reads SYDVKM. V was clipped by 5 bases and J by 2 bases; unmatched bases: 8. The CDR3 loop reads CASSPPGLAANTGELFF. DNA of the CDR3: TGTGCCAGCAGTCCACCCGGACTAGCGGCAAACACCGGGGAGCTGTTTTTT.